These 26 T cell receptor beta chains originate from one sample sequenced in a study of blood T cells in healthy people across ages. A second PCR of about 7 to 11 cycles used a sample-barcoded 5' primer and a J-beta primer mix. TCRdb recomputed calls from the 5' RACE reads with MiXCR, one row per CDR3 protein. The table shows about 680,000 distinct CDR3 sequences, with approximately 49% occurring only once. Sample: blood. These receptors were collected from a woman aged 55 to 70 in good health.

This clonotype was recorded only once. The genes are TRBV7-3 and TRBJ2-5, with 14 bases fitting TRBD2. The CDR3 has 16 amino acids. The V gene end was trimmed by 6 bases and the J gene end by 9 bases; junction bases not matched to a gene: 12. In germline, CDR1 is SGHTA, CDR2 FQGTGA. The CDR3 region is CASSRGLAGGGEAQYF. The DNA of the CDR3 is TGTGCCAGCAGTCGTGGACTAGCGGGAGGAGGGGAGGCCCAGTACTTC.

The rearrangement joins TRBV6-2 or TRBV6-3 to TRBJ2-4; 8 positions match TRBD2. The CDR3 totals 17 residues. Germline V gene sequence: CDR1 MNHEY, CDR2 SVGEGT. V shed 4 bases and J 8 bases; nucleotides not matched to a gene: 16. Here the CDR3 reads CASSSTSGRPGGYIQYF. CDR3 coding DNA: TGTGCCAGCAGTTCAACTAGCGGACGCCCCGGCGGTTACATTCAGTACTTC.

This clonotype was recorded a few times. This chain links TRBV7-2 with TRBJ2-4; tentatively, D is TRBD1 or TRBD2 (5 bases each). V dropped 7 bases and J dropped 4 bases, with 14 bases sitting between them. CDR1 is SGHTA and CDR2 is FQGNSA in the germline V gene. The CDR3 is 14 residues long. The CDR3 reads CASTPGTEKNIQYF. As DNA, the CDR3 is TGTGCCAGCACCCCCGGGACCGAAAAAAACATTCAGTACTTC.

CDR3 residues: CATSGTGGLYEQYF. The CDR3 DNA sequence: TGTGCCACCAGCGGGACAGGGGGTTTGTACGAGCAGTACTTC. The chain recombines TRBV15 with TRBJ2-4; 11 nucleotides line up with TRBD1. TRBJ2-7 matches the DNA end more closely, so the J call is doubtful. Germline values: CDR1 LNHNV, CDR2 YYDKDF (reference sequence). This CDR3 has 14 residues.

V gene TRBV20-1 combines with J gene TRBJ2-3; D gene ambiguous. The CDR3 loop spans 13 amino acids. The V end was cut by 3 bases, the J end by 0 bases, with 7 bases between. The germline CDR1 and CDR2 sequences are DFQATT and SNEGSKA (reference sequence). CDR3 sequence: CSASHHSTDTQYF. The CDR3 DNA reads TGCAGTGCTAGCCATCACAGCACAGATACGCAGTATTTT.

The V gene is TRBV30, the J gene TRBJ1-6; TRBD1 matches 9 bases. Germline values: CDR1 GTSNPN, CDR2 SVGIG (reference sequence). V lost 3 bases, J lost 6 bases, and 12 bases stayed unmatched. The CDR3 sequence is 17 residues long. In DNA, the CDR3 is TGTGCCTGGAGGAAGGCCCGCCGGGACAGGGCTAATTCACCCCTCCACTTT. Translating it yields CAWRKARRDRANSPLHF.

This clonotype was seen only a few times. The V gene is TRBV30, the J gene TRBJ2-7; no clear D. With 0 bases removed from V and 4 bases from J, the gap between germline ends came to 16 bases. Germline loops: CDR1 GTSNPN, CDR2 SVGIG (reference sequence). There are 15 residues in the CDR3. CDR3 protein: CAWSVKGRNNYEQYF. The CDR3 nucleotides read TGTGCCTGGAGTGTAAAAGGACGGAATAATTACGAGCAGTACTTC.

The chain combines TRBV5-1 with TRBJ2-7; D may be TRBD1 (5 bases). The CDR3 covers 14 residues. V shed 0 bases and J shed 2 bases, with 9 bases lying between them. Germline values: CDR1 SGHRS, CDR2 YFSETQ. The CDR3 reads CASSLVGVAYEQYF. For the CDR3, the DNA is TGCGCCAGCAGCTTGGTAGGGGTTGCCTACGAGCAGTACTTC.

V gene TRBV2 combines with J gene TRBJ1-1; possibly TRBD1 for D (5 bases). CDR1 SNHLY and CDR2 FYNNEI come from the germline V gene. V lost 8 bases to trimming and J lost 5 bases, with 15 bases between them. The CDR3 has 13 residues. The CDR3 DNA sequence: TGTGCCAGCGGGCGAGGGGTGGAAACTGAAGCTTTCTTT. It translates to CASGRGVETEAFF.

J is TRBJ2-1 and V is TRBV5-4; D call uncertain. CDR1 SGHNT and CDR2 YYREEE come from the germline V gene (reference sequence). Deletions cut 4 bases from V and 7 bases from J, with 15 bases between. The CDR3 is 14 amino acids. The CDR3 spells CASSRRGSSNEQFF. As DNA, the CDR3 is TGTGCCAGCAGCCGCCGTGGCTCCTCGAATGAGCAGTTCTTC.

CDR3 in DNA: TGTGCCAGCAGCCCGAAAACGACTAGCGGGAGTCCGTATTTT. Translating it yields CASSPKTTSGSPYF. J is TRBJ2-3 and V is TRBV5-4, with TRBD2 matching 12 bases. After removal of 4 bases from V and 14 bases from J, the junction contained 11 bases not matched to a gene. Germline CDR1 and CDR2: SGHNT and YYREEE (reference sequence). The CDR3 totals 14 residues.

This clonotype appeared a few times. Here the CDR3 reads CSVWGPTNEKLFF. The CDR3 region has the DNA TGCAGTGTGTGGGGGCCAACTAATGAAAAACTGTTTTTT. V usage is TRBV20-1 and J usage is TRBJ1-4; maybe TRBD1 (6 bases). From germline, CDR1 is DFQATT and CDR2 SNEGSKA (reference sequence). The CDR3 sequence is 13 residues long. Trimming took off 7 bases at V and 0 bases at J, with 9 bases between the two ends.

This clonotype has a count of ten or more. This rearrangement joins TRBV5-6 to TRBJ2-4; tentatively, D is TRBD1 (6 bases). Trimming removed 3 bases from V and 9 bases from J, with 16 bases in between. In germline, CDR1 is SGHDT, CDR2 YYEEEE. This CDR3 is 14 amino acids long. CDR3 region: CASSSPRGSCIQYF. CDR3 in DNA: TGTGCCAGCAGCTCCCCCAGGGGCAGCTGCATTCAGTACTTC. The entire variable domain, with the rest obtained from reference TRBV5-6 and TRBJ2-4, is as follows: DAGVTQSPTHLIKTRGQQVTLRCSPKSGHDTVSWYQQALGQGPQFIFQYYEEEERQRGNFPDRFSGHQFPNYSSELNVNALLLGDSALYLCASSSPRGSCIQYFGAGTRLSVL.

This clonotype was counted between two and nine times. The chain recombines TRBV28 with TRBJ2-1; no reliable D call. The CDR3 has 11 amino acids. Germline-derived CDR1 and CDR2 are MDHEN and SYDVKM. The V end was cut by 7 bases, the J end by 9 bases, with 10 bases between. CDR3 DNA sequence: TGTGCCAGCAAAGGAATTGCTGAGCAGTTCTTC. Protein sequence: CASKGIAEQFF.

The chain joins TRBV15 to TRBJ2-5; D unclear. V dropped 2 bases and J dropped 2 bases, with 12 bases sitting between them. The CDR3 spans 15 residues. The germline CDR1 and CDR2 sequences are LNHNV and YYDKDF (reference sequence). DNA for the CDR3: TGTGCCACCAGCAGACCCCACGGTGGACAAGAGACCCAGTACTTC. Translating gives CATSRPHGGQETQYF.

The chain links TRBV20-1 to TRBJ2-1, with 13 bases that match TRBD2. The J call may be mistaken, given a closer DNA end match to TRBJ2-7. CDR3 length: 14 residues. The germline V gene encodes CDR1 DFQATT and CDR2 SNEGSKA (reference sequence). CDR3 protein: CSRRTSGSLNEQYF. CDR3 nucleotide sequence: TGCAGTCGAAGGACTAGCGGGAGTCTCAATGAGCAGTACTTC.

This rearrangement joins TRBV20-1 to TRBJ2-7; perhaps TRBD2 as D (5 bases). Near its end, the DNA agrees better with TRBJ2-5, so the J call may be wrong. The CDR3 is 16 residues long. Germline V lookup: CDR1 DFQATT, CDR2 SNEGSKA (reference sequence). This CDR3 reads CSARVDVETPAGTQYF. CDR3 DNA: TGCAGTGCTAGGGTGGACGTGGAGACCCCTGCGGGGACCCAGTACTTC.

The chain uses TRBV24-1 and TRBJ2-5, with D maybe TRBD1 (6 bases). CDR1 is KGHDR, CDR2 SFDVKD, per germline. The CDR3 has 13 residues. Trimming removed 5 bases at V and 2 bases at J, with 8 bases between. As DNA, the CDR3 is TGTGCCACCAGTGGGGGACATCAAGAGACCCAGTACTTC. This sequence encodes CATSGGHQETQYF.

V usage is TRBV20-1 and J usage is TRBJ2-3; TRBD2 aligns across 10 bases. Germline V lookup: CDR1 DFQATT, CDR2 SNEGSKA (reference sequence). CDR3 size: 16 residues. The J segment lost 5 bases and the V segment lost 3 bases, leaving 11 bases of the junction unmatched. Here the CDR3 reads CSASNPLAGEIDTQYF. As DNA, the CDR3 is TGCAGTGCTAGTAATCCCCTAGCGGGAGAAATAGATACGCAGTATTTT.

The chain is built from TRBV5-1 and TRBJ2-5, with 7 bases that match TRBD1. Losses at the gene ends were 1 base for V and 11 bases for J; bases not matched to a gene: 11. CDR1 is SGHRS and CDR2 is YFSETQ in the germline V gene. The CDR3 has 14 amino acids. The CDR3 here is CASSLSQGEYEQYF. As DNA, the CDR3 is TGCGCCAGCAGCTTGAGCCAGGGGGAGTATGAGCAGTACTTC.

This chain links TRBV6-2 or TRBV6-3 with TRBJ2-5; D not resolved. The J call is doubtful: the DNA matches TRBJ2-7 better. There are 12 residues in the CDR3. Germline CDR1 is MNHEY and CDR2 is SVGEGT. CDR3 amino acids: CASSYPDYEQYF. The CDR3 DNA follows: TGTGCCAGCAGTTACCCGGATTACGAGCAGTACTTC.

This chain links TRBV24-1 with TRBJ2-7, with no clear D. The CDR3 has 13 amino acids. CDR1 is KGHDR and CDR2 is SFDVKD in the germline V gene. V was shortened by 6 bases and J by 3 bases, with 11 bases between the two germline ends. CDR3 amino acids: CATSNTADYEQYF. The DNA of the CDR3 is TGTGCCACCAGTAACACCGCTGACTACGAGCAGTACTTC.

The CDR3 DNA is TGTGCCAGCACCGGACAGGGGGACTACAATGAGCAGTTCTTC. Its translation is CASTGQGDYNEQFF. V and J are TRBV2 and TRBJ2-1; TRBD1 aligns across 10 bases. This CDR3 contains 14 residues. J lost 3 bases, V lost 7 bases, and 3 bases had no gene match. Germline V gives CDR1 SNHLY, CDR2 FYNNEI.

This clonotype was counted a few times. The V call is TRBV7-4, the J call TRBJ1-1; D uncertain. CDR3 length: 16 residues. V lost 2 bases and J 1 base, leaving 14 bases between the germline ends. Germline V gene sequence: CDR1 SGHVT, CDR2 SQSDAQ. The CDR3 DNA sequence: TGTGCCAGCAGCTTACCCTCCAGAGGGCAGAACACTGAAGCTTTCTTT. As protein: CASSLPSRGQNTEAFF.

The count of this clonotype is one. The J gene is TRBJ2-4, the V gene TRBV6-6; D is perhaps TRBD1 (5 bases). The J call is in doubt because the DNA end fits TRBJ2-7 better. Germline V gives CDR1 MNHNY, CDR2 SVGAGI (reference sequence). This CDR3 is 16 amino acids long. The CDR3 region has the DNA TGTGCCAGCAGTCCCCCTCGGACACCAGATTCCTACGAGCAGTACTTC. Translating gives CASSPPRTPDSYEQYF.

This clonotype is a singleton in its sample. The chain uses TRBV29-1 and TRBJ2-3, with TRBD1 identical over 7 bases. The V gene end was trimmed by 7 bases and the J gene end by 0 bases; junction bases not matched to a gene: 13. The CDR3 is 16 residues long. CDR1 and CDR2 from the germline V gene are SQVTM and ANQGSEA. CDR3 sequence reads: CSARGMDRTSTDTQYF. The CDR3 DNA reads TGCAGCGCCCGCGGTATGGACAGGACTAGCACAGATACGCAGTATTTT.